This entry lists 18 T cell receptor beta chains sequenced from one sample in a study of blood T cell repertoires in COVID-19. Assay used: immunoSEQ multiplex PCR; TCRdb lists only in-frame clones, some missing. The sample carries 220,000 or so clones, about 80% recorded once. The sample comprised peripheral blood. These receptors came from a woman aged 55-70 years with acute or convalescent COVID-19.

The V call is TRBV4-1, the J call TRBJ1-2; perhaps TRBD1 as D (5 bases). There are 16 residues in the CDR3. The germline CDR1 and CDR2 sequences are MGHRA and YSYEKL. Between the trimmed V and J ends, which lost 1 base and 0 bases, there was a span of 12 bases. The CDR3 sequence is CASSQGWGEANYGYTF. Here the CDR3 DNA reads TGCGCCAGCAGCCAAGGGTGGGGGGAAGCTAACTATGGCTACACCTTC.

This clone was counted a single time. The V call is TRBV12-3 or TRBV12-4, the J call TRBJ1-2; D is undetermined. The CDR3 has 13 residues. Trimming cost V 3 bases and J 4 bases, with 9 bases left between them. The CDR3 reads CASSFEGGYGYTF. The DNA of the CDR3 is TGTGCCAGCAGTTTCGAGGGAGGCTATGGCTACACCTTC.

The chain recombines TRBV13 with TRBJ2-3, with 7 bases matching TRBD1. The germline V gene encodes CDR1 PRHDT and CDR2 FYEKMQ (reference sequence). The CDR3 has 15 residues. With V trimmed by 5 bases and J by 2 bases, 7 bases remained unmatched. The CDR3 DNA sequence: TGTGCCAGCAGCAAGGGACAGCCTGACACAGATACGCAGTATTTT. Translation: CASSKGQPDTDTQYF.

This clone was seen ten or more times. The chain has TRBV7-8 and TRBJ1-2; TRBD1 matches at 9 bases. This CDR3 region has 15 residues. Germline values: CDR1 SGHVS, CDR2 FQNEAQ. With V trimmed by 4 bases and J by 7 bases, 10 bases remained unmatched. Here the CDR3 DNA reads TGTGCCAGCAGCTCGACAGGGGGGGGTTCAAGTGGCTACACCTTC. As protein: CASSSTGGGSSGYTF.

V and J are TRBV19 and TRBJ2-7; 12 bases are a match to TRBD2. Germline loops: CDR1 LNHDA, CDR2 SQIVND (reference sequence). V dropped 5 bases and J dropped 0; count of bases not matched to a gene: 5. This CDR3 spans 16 amino acids. The CDR3 region has the DNA TGTGCCAGTAGTGTGCGGACTAGCGGGGTCTCCTACGAGCAGTACTTC. This gives the protein CASSVRTSGVSYEQYF. The variable domain in full, completed from reference TRBV19 and TRBJ2-7, reads DGGITQSPKYLFRKEGQNVTLSCEQNLNHDAMYWYRQDPGQGLRLIYYSQIVNDFQKGDIAEGYSVSREKKESFPLTVTSAQKNPTAFYLCASSVRTSGVSYEQYFGPGTRLTVT.

V usage is TRBV7-9 and J usage is TRBJ2-7, with no clear D. Deletions cut 0 bases from V and 7 bases from J, with 13 bases between. This CDR3 contains 14 residues. CDR1 and CDR2 from the germline V gene are SEHNR and FQNEAQ (reference sequence). The CDR3 DNA reads as TGTGCCAGCAGCTTAGCTCCAGGCACCGAAGAGCAGTACTTC. It translates to CASSLAPGTEEQYF. Using reference TRBV7-9 and TRBJ2-7 for the parts outside the CDR3, the full variable domain is DTGVSQNPRHKITKRGQNVTFRCDPISEHNRLYWYRQTLGQGPEFLTYFQNEAQLEKSRLLSDRFSAERPKGSFSTLEIQRTEQGDSAMYLCASSLAPGTEEQYFGPGTRLTVT.

The chain has TRBV7-9 and TRBJ1-5, with D possibly matching TRBD1 (6 bases). Germline V gene sequence: CDR1 SEHNR, CDR2 FQNEAQ (reference sequence). The V gene lost 0 bases and the J gene lost 5 bases, with 8 bases spanning the gap. This CDR3 comprises 14 residues. The CDR3 DNA follows: TGTGCCAGCAGCTTAGCGGCAGGGGATCAGCCCCAGCATTTT. This translates into CASSLAAGDQPQHF.

This chain uses TRBV15 with TRBJ2-1; TRBD2 matches 8 bases. Germline V gene sequence: CDR1 LNHNV, CDR2 YYDKDF (reference sequence). The junction had 11 bases not matched to a gene; V was cut back by 0 bases and J by 4 bases. This CDR3 contains 18 residues. DNA of the CDR3: TGTGCCACCAGCAGAGAGGGACCGAGCGGGGGACGGTACAATGAGCAGTTCTTC. Protein sequence: CATSREGPSGGRYNEQFF.

The chain links TRBV2 to TRBJ1-6; D possibly corresponds to TRBD1 (5 bases). V gave up 2 bases and J gave up 4 bases, with 12 bases separating them. The CDR3 spans 16 residues. Germline CDR1 reads SNHLY; CDR2 reads FYNNEI. The CDR3 sequence is CASSERGHEYNSPLHF. The CDR3 nucleotides are TGTGCCAGCAGTGAAAGAGGACACGAATATAATTCACCCCTCCACTTT.

This chain connects TRBV2 to TRBJ2-6; unclear D gene. Germline loops: CDR1 SNHLY, CDR2 FYNNEI. The CDR3 extends over 17 amino acids. V was clipped by 9 bases and J by 1 base, with 19 bases between them. The CDR3 loop is CASLEQLYQSGANVLTF. The CDR3, as DNA: TGTGCCAGTTTGGAGCAGCTTTACCAGTCTGGGGCCAACGTCCTGACTTTC. Variable domain in full (rest from reference TRBV2 and TRBJ2-6): EPEVTQTPSHQVTQMGQEVILRCVPISNHLYFYWYRQILGQKVEFLVSFYNNEISEKSEIFDDQFSVERPDGSNFTLKIRSTKLEDSAMYFCASLEQLYQSGANVLTFGAGSRLTVL.

The rearrangement joins TRBV7-2 to TRBJ2-7; the D is unclear. Germline loops: CDR1 SGHTA, CDR2 FQGNSA. The V end lost 1 base, the J end lost 0 bases, and 7 bases lay between the germline ends. The CDR3 contains 14 residues. The CDR3 sequence is CASSLDPSSYEQYF. DNA for the CDR3: TGTGCCAGCAGCTTAGATCCTAGCTCCTACGAGCAGTACTTC.

The rearrangement joins TRBV4-1 to TRBJ2-3, with 9 positions matching TRBD2. The CDR3 has 15 amino acids. CDR1 is MGHRA and CDR2 is YSYEKL in the germline V gene. V dropped 5 bases and J dropped 2; count of bases not matched to a gene: 5. Here the CDR3 DNA reads TGCGCCAGCAGCGGGGGCGGGGGGGACACAGATACGCAGTATTTT. Translated, it gives CASSGGGGDTDTQYF.

The chain uses TRBV19 and TRBJ1-5; possible D gene TRBD1, 5 bases. Trimming took off 6 bases at V and 0 bases at J, with 18 bases between the two ends. In germline, CDR1 is LNHDA, CDR2 SQIVND (reference sequence). The CDR3 has 17 amino acids. CDR3 region: CASRQVPKFNSNQPQHF. CDR3 DNA sequence: TGTGCCAGTAGACAGGTCCCCAAATTTAATAGCAATCAGCCCCAGCATTTT.

The V and J genes are TRBV7-2 and TRBJ2-1, with TRBD2 identical over 12 bases. J gave up 4 bases and V 5 bases, and 6 bases lay outside the gene matches. Per germline, CDR1 SGHTA and CDR2 FQGNSA. The CDR3 extends over 16 amino acids. CDR3 in amino acids: CASSGLAGGPYNEQFF. The CDR3 coding sequence is TGTGCCAGCAGCGGGCTAGCGGGGGGGCCTTACAATGAGCAGTTCTTC.

In this sample, this clone turned up once. The V call is TRBV11-1, the J call TRBJ2-5; TRBD2 might be the D (6 bases). Germline CDR1 is SGHAT and CDR2 is FQDESV (reference sequence). This CDR3 is 14 amino acids long. Trimming cost V 2 bases and J 0 bases, with 7 bases left between them. The CDR3 nucleotides read TGTGCCAGCAGCTTACGGGGGAACCAAGAGACCCAGTACTTC. This codes for CASSLRGNQETQYF.

A single count supports this clone. The CDR3: CASSPLVTGGAYTGELFF. The CDR3 region has the DNA TGTGCCAGCAGTCCCCTTGTGACGGGGGGCGCGTACACCGGGGAGCTGTTTTTT. The gene calls are TRBV6-6 and TRBJ2-2; D is possibly TRBD2 (7 bases). CDR1 MNHNY and CDR2 SVGAGI come from the germline V gene (reference sequence). V lost 5 bases and J lost 3, with 22 bases in between. The CDR3 is 18 residues long.

V usage is TRBV5-1 and J usage is TRBJ1-4; no clear D. The ends were cut back, 3 bases at V and 6 bases at J, with 12 bases in the middle. CDR1 and CDR2 (germline): SGHRS, YFSETQ. The CDR3 contains 14 residues. The CDR3 loop reads CASSSGVWDEKLFF. CDR3 DNA sequence: TGCGCCAGCAGCTCGGGTGTTTGGGATGAAAAACTGTTTTTT.

The chain recombines TRBV11-2 with TRBJ1-2; tentatively, D is TRBD1 (5 bases). This CDR3 contains 12 residues. The V and J ends lost 6 bases and 1 base respectively, with 6 bases between them. The V gene's germline CDR1 is SGHAT and CDR2 FQNNGV. CDR3 sequence: CASRRGNYGYTF. The CDR3 nucleotides are TGTGCCAGCAGAAGGGGTAACTATGGCTACACCTTC.